The clone carrying this TCR beta chain was seen repeatedly, ten times or more. Germline V lookup: CDR1 MNHNS, CDR2 SASEGT. The CDR3 extends over 13 amino acids. The sample belongs to a study of T cells in Graves' hyperthyroidism and ophthalmopathy. The TCR beta CDR3 regions underwent amplification using RNA transcripts as the source. In the first-round RT-PCR of the TCR CDR3, the HTBI primer set was used. One entry per CDR3 protein results from TCRdb running MiXCR on the multiplex PCR reads. The sample carries hundreds of thousands of distinct CDR3 sequences, about 15% recorded once. This receptor was taken from a woman aged 40 to 49 with Graves' ophthalmopathy. The sequenced sample consisted of blood. This chain uses TRBV6-1 with TRBJ2-6; D is undetermined. The CDR3 spells CALGASGANVLTF. CDR3 nucleotides: TGTGCTTTAGGAGCCTCTGGGGCCAACGTCCTGACTTTC.